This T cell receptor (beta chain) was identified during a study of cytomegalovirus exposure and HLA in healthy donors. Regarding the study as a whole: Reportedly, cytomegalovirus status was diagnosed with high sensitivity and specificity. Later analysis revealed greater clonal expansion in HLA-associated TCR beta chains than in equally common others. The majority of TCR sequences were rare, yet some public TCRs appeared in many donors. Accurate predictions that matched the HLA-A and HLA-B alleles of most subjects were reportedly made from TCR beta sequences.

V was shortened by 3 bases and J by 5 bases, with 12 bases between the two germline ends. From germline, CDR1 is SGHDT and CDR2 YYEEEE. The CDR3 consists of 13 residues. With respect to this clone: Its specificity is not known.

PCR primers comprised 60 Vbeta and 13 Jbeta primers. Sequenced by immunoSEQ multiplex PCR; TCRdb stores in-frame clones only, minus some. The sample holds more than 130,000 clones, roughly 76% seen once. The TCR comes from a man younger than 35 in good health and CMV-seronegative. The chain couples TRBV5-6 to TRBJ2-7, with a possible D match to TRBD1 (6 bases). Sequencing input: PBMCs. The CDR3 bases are TGTGCCAGCAGCTGGCAGGGGCCCAACGAGCAGTACTTC. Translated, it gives CASSWQGPNEQYF.